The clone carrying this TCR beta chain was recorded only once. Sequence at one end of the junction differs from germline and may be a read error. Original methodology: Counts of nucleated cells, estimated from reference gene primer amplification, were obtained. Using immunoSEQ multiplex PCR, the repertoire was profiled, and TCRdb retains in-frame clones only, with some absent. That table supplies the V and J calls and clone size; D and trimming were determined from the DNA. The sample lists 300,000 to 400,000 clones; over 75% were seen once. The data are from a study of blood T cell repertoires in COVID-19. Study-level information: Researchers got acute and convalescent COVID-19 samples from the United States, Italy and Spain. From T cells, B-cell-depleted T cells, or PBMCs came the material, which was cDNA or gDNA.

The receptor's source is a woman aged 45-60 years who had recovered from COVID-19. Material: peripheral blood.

The CDR3: CASRSGLARAVQQVF. The CDR3 DNA is TGTGCCAGCAGATCCGGACTAGCGAGGGCCGTTCAGCAGGTCTTC. This chain joins TRBV7-9 and TRBJ2-1; 9 bases fit TRBD2. CDR3 length equals 15 residues. The germline CDR1 and CDR2 sequences are SEHNR and FQNEAQ (reference sequence). Looking up the rest from reference TRBV7-9 and TRBJ2-1 gives the full variable domain: DTGVSQNPRHKITKRGQNVTFRCDPISEHNRLYWYRQTLGQGPEFLTYFQNEAQLEKSRLLSDRFSAERPKGSFSTLEIQRTEQGDSAMYLCASRSGLARAVQQVFGPGTRLTVL.